This T cell receptor beta chain was captured by sequencing in a study of control samples from healthy donors and cancer patients. Only in-frame clones appear in the TCRdb table, and some are missing; sequencing was by immunoSEQ multiplex PCR. The table has around 95,000 clones, more than 85% seen once; the top ten hold 15% to 20%. The sample was blood. This sequence was found in a woman in her 50s in good health.

This chain's CDR3 is CASSALAGGQGEQFF. Here the CDR3 DNA reads TGTGCCAGCAGCGCCCTAGCGGGGGGGCAGGGTGAGCAGTTCTTC. This chain joins TRBV7-3 and TRBJ2-1, with TRBD2 matching over 12 bases. CDR1 is SGHTA and CDR2 is FQGTGA in the germline V gene. Trimming at V came to 5 bases and at J to 9 bases, leaving 8 bases not matched to a gene. This CDR3 region has 15 residues.